Listed here are 12 T cell receptor beta chains from one sample, sequenced in a study of blood T cell dynamics during melanoma immunotherapy. Here immunoSEQ multiplex PCR was the method, and the copy in TCRdb shows in-frame clones only, minus some. The data contain about 5,600 clones, about four fifths of them singletons. Time point of the sample: week 3, after first cycle of checkpoint inhibitor. This sample comprised blood, obtained from a patient treated with checkpoint blockade. These receptors came from a human donor with melanoma. Some clones in this sample may be carry-over from other donors' samples.

V usage is TRBV10-3 and J usage is TRBJ1-2, with D unclear. V was shortened by 2 bases and J by 6 bases, with 10 bases between the two germline ends. The length of the CDR3 is 13 residues. The germline gives CDR1 ENHRY, CDR2 SYGVKD. DNA of the CDR3: TGTGCCATCAGTGAGGGGGAAGGTGATGGCTACACCTTC. Translating gives CAISEGEGDGYTF.

This chain connects TRBV19 to TRBJ2-7; D not resolved. Germline V gene sequence: CDR1 LNHDA, CDR2 SQIVND (reference sequence). The CDR3 consists of 11 residues. Between the trimmed V and J ends, which lost 4 bases and 3 bases, there was a span of 4 bases. CDR3 sequence: CASSNHYEQYF. CDR3 DNA: TGTGCCAGTAGTAACCACTACGAGCAGTACTTC.

This clone was seen just once. The chain uses TRBV5-4 and TRBJ2-7, with 8 bases matching TRBD1. This CDR3 contains 15 residues. V lost 4 bases and J lost 0; bases outside the gene matches: 6. Germline V gene data show CDR1 as SGHNT and CDR2 as YYREEE (reference sequence). CDR3 DNA sequence: TGTGCCAGCAGCCCGGACAGGGCGTCCTCCTACGAGCAGTACTTC. It yields the protein CASSPDRASSYEQYF.

Regarding this clone: The same CDR3 can be traced to other DNA sequences in this sample. V and J are TRBV25-1 and TRBJ1-5; possibly TRBD1 for D (6 bases). V was cut by 3 bases and J by 4 bases, with 10 bases left in between. Germline V lookup: CDR1 MGHDK, CDR2 SYGVNS. This CDR3 region has 14 residues. CDR3 amino acids: CASSDQGQNQPQHF. The CDR3 DNA follows: TGTGCCAGCAGTGACCAAGGACAGAATCAGCCCCAGCATTTT.

For this clone: This likely came from a read error, as a far larger clone is one base away. This specimen includes other DNA sequences encoding the same CDR3. The V and J genes are TRBV25-1 and TRBJ1-4; a weak D match, TRBD1 (5 bases). This CDR3 has 13 residues. Germline V lookup: CDR1 MGHDK, CDR2 SYGVNS. The CDR3 spells CASSDSGNEKLFF. The CDR3, as DNA: TGTGCCAGCAGTGACTCAGGGAATGAAAAGCTGTTTTTT.

This clone appeared a single time. The V call is TRBV6-1, the J call TRBJ2-7; D ambiguous. V was pared by 4 bases and J by 4 bases, with 11 bases between. CDR1 MNHNS and CDR2 SASEGT come from the germline V gene. There are 13 residues in the CDR3. CDR3 residues: CASSAATPYEQYF. The DNA for the CDR3 is TGTGCCAGCAGTGCCGCGACGCCTTACGAGCAGTACTTC.

This chain uses TRBV5-1 with TRBJ2-7; the D gene is possibly TRBD2 (6 bases). Trimming pared 0 bases from V and 7 bases from J, leaving 20 bases between. The CDR3 length is 16 residues. Germline CDR1 reads SGHRS; CDR2 reads YFSETQ. The CDR3 spells CASSLAGTYSLREQYF. The CDR3, as DNA: TGCGCCAGCAGCTTGGCCGGGACTTACTCACTGCGGGAGCAGTACTTC.

The chain links TRBV28 to TRBJ2-7; D is tentatively TRBD1 or TRBD2 (5 bases each). The V end was cut by 2 bases, the J end by 4 bases, with 12 bases between. This CDR3 is 14 amino acids long. Germline V gene lookup returns CDR1 MDHEN and CDR2 SYDVKM. CDR3 sequence reads: CASSLPGAIYEQYF. CDR3 sequence (DNA): TGTGCCAGCAGTTTACCCGGGGCCATTTACGAGCAGTACTTC.

The V and J genes are TRBV28 and TRBJ2-5, with TRBD2 as a possible D gene (7 bases). The J call may be incorrect, as the DNA end agrees better with TRBJ2-7. Germline V CDR1 and CDR2: MDHEN, SYDVKM. This CDR3 contains 12 residues. The CDR3 sequence: CASKRGGYEQYF. As DNA, the CDR3 is TGTGCCAGCAAAAGGGGGGGGTACGAGCAGTACTTC.

The rearrangement uses TRBV6-5 and TRBJ2-7, with TRBD1 identical over 7 bases. CDR1 is MNHEY, CDR2 SVGAGI, per germline. There are 14 residues in the CDR3. With V trimmed by 6 bases and J by 5 bases, 10 bases remained unmatched. The CDR3 bases are TGTGCCAGCAGCCCTTTGGACAGGCAGGACGAGCAGTACTTC. Encoded protein: CASSPLDRQDEQYF.

The genes are TRBV6-5 and TRBJ1-2; D is uncertain. V was clipped by 5 bases and J by 2 bases, with 12 bases between them. Germline CDR1 and CDR2: MNHEY and SVGAGI. The CDR3 covers 14 residues. The CDR3 DNA is TGTGCCAGCAGTCCCCAGACGGTGAACTATGGCTACACCTTC. Translated: CASSPQTVNYGYTF.

The V gene is TRBV19, the J gene TRBJ2-3, with D unresolved. With 4 bases removed from V and 5 bases from J, the gap between germline ends came to 10 bases. This CDR3 comprises 13 residues. CDR1 is LNHDA and CDR2 is SQIVND in the germline V gene (reference sequence). The CDR3 DNA sequence: TGTGCCAGTAGTACCGCCGCACAAGATACGCAGTATTTT. Its translation is CASSTAAQDTQYF.